This T cell receptor beta chain was found in a study of cytomegalovirus exposure and HLA in healthy donors. Whole-study results and caveats: The authors reported that TCR beta sequences could predict HLA-A and HLA-B alleles. These predictions were accurate for most subjects in the first cohort. Several V segments, TRBV6-2 and TRBV6-3 among them, could not be told apart and were dropped. Upon later analysis, HLA-associated TCR beta chains proved more clonally expanded than other, equally common chains.

The PCR contained 60 Vbeta and 13 Jbeta primers. Profiled with immunoSEQ multiplex PCR; TCRdb holds only in-frame clones, not every one. This sample carries some 76,000 clones, 65% to 80% of them seen once, and the ten largest clones take 9% to 13%. On this clone: The antigen remains unidentified.

The germline gives CDR1 LGHNA, CDR2 YSLEER. V shed 0 bases, J shed 5 bases, and the junction held 9 bases outside the gene matches. CDR3 length: 16 residues. Input material: PBMCs. The source of this sequence is a male donor in good health and CMV-seropositive. The rearrangement joins TRBV4-3 to TRBJ2-5; 7 bases align to TRBD2. CDR3 nucleotide sequence: TGCGCCAGCAGCCAAGATGGGCCGGGGGGTGAGGAGACCCAGTACTTC. It specifies CASSQDGPGGEETQYF.